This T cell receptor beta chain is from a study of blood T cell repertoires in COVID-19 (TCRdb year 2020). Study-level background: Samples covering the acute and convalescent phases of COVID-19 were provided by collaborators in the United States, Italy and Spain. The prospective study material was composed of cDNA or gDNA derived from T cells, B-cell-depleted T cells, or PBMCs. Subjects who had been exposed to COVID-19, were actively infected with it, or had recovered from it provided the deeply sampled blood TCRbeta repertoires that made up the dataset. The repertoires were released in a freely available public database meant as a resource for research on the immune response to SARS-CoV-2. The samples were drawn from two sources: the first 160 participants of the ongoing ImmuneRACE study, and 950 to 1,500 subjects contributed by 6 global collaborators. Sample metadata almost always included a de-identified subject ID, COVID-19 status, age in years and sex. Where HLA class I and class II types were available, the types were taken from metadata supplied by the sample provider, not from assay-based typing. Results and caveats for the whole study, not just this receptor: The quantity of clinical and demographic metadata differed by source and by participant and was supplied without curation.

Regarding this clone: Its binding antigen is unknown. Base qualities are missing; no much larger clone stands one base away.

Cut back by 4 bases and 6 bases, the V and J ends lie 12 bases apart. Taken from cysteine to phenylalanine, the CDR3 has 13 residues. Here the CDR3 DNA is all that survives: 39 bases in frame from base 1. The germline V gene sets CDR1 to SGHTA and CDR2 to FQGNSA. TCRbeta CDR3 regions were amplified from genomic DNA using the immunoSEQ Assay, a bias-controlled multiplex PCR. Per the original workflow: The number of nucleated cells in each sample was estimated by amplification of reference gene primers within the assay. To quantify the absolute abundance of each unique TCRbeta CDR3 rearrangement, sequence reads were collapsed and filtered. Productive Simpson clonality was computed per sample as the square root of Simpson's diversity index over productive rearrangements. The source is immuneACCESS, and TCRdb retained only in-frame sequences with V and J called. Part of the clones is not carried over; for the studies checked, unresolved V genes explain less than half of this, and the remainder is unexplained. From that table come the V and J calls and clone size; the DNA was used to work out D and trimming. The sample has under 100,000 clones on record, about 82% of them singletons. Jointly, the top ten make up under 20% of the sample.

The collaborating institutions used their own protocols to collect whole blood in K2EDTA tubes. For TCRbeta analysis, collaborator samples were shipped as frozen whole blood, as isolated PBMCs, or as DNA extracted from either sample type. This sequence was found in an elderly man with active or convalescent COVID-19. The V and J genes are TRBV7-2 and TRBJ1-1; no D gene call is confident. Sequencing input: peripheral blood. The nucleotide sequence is TGTGCCAGCAGCTCTCAGTGGTACGCTGAAGCTTTCTTT. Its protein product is CASSSQWYAEAFF.